The entry that follows covers one T cell receptor beta chain sequence. Its antigen is undetermined. Clones were read by immunoSEQ multiplex PCR, and TCRdb kept only the in-frame ones, dropping some. The table includes around 70,000 clones, over 70% detected once. The record originates from a study of OX40 agonist ivuxolimab in advanced cancers. Overall study results and limits: CD8+ T cells (on average) carried more expanded clones than CD4+ T cells.

V dropped 4 bases and J dropped 0; count of bases not matched to a gene: 4. CDR3 size: 15 residues. In germline, CDR1 is SGHRS, CDR2 YFSETQ. The sample consisted of CD4+ or CD8+ T cells sorted from blood, taken in a trial of the OX40 agonist ivuxolimab. This rearrangement joins TRBV5-1 to TRBJ2-1; TRBD1 matches 7 bases. The TCR was taken from an adult with an advanced solid tumor such as melanoma, head and neck, liver or kidney cancer. CDR3 sequence (DNA): TGCGCCAGCAGCCAGACAGGGAGCTCCTACAATGAGCAGTTCTTC. It specifies CASSQTGSSYNEQFF.